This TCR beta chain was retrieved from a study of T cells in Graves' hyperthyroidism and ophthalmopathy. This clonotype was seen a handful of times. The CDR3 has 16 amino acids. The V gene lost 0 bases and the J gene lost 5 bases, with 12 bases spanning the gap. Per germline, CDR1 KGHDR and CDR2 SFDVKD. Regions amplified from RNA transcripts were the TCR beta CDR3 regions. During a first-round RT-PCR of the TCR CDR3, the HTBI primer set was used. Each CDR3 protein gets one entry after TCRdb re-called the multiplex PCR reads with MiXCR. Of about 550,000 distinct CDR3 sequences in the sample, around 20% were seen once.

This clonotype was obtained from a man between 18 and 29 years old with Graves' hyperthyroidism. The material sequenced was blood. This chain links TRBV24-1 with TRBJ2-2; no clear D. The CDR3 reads CATSDLGLGSTGELFF. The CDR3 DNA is TGTGCCACCAGTGATTTGGGCCTAGGATCAACCGGGGAGCTGTTTTTT.